Here is one T cell receptor (beta chain) with its context. Germline V CDR1 and CDR2: MGHRA, YSYEKL. The CDR3 is made up of 16 amino acids. V lost 2 bases and J 1 base, leaving 15 bases between the germline ends. The data were taken from a study of blood T cell repertoires in COVID-19. Original processing methods: Reference gene primer amplification in the assay estimated nucleated cell counts. TCRdb's table, derived via immunoSEQ multiplex PCR, lists solely in-frame clones and lacks some. V, J and clone size are taken as reported in that table, and D and trimming were inferred from the DNA itself. The repertoire consists of approximately 58,000 clones, with about 77% occurring once and the leading ten covering 40% to 45%.

Sequenced sample: peripheral blood. The chain is built from TRBV4-1 and TRBJ2-7; a weak D match, TRBD1 (6 bases). The clonotype originates from an older man with active or convalescent COVID-19. The CDR3 protein is CASSQPFRGDSYEQYF. The CDR3 nucleotides read TGCGCCAGCAGCCAACCATTCAGGGGAGATTCCTACGAGCAGTACTTC.